The 19 T cell receptor beta chains presented below share a single source sample, sequenced in a study of blood T cell repertoires in COVID-19. Sequencing used immunoSEQ multiplex PCR; TCRdb keeps in-frame clones, though not all of them. In the table there are about 150,000 clones, around four fifths of which are singletons. Sequenced material: peripheral blood. The source is a woman older than 75 with acute or convalescent COVID-19.

The rearrangement joins TRBV18 to TRBJ2-1, with TRBD2 matching over 11 bases. The germline V gene has CDR1 KGHSH and CDR2 LQKENI. The CDR3 sequence is 16 residues long. Losses at the gene ends were 0 bases for V and 10 bases for J; bases not matched to a gene: 8. The CDR3 nucleotides are TGTGCCAGCTCACCACCCGGGACTAGCGGTCTGAGGGAGCAGTTCTTC. Its translation: CASSPPGTSGLREQFF.

This chain joins TRBV9 and TRBJ1-6, with 9 bases that match TRBD1. The length of the CDR3 is 14 residues. Germline V gives CDR1 SGDLS, CDR2 YYNGEE. V dropped 4 bases and J dropped 8; count of bases not matched to a gene: 4. CDR3 loop: CASSRDRVDSPLHF. CDR3 nucleotide sequence: TGTGCCAGCAGCCGGGACAGGGTCGATTCACCCCTCCACTTT.

This clone was counted only a few times. The CDR3 DNA reads as TGTGCCAGTAGCCGGGGGACTAGCGTTGGAGATACGCAGTATTTT. Translated, it gives CASSRGTSVGDTQYF. The chain recombines TRBV19 with TRBJ2-3, with 10 bases lining up with TRBD2. V was clipped by 6 bases and J by 5 bases; unmatched bases: 8. The CDR3 is 15 amino acids. The germline V gene has CDR1 LNHDA and CDR2 SQIVND (reference sequence).

This chain uses TRBV7-8 with TRBJ2-1, with TRBD2 as a possible D gene (5 bases). V lost 1 base, J lost 9 bases, and 16 bases lay in between. This CDR3 is 15 amino acids long. The germline CDR1 and CDR2 sequences are SGHVS and FQNEAQ. The CDR3 DNA sequence: TGTGCCAGCAGCTTAGGCGGCGGAGGAGCGGTTGAGCAGTTCTTC. Translated, it gives CASSLGGGGAVEQFF.

This rearrangement joins TRBV5-5 to TRBJ2-7; TRBD1 matches at 7 bases. V trimming: 3 bases; J trimming: 6 bases; junction bases outside the gene matches: 12. The CDR3 has 15 residues. Germline CDR1 is SGHKS and CDR2 is YYEKEE (reference sequence). As DNA, the CDR3 is TGTGCCAGCAGCTCCCAGACAGGGCGAAGCGGCGAGCAGTACTTC. This encodes CASSSQTGRSGEQYF.

This clone was recorded once. The chain recombines TRBV6-4 with TRBJ1-1; D might be TRBD1 (5 bases). Germline CDR1 MRHNA, CDR2 SNTAGT. CDR3 length: 13 residues. Trimming stripped 5 bases from V and 3 bases from J, with 10 bases between. The CDR3 reads CASSFDRDTEAFF. The CDR3 DNA sequence: TGTGCCAGCAGTTTTGACAGAGACACTGAAGCTTTCTTT.

The chain joins TRBV6-6 to TRBJ2-3; 8 bases agree with TRBD1. Germline-derived CDR1 and CDR2 are MNHNY and SVGAGI (reference sequence). Trimming removed 7 bases from V and 4 bases from J; junction bases left unmatched: 10. The length of the CDR3 is 15 residues. Written as DNA, the CDR3 is TGTGCCAGCACCCAAACAGGGGGTCGGGCAGATACGCAGTATTTT. It codes for CASTQTGGRADTQYF.

The V call is TRBV7-2, the J call TRBJ2-7; 8 bases line up with TRBD2. The CDR3 is 15 amino acids. Germline V CDR1 and CDR2: SGHTA, FQGNSA. The J segment lost 2 bases and the V segment lost 3 bases, leaving 6 bases of the junction unmatched. CDR3 nucleotide sequence: TGTGCCAGCAGCTTGAGCGGGAGTCAACCCTACGAGCAGTACTTC. Protein sequence: CASSLSGSQPYEQYF.

The rearrangement links TRBV6-1 to TRBJ1-6; 7 nucleotides match TRBD1. V gave up 2 bases and J gave up 6 bases; unmatched junction bases: 1. CDR3 size: 14 residues. Looked up from germline, CDR1 is MNHNS and CDR2 is SASEGT. CDR3 sequence reads: CASSERDSNSPLHF. DNA for the CDR3: TGTGCCAGCAGTGAACGGGACAGTAATTCACCCCTCCACTTT.

J is TRBJ2-7 and V is TRBV7-2; 12 bases line up with TRBD1. The germline V gene encodes CDR1 SGHTA and CDR2 FQGNSA. The CDR3 loop spans 18 amino acids. The V segment lost 0 bases and the J segment 2 bases; nucleotides outside the gene matches: 8. The CDR3 is CASSLAGTGGVRAYEQYF. The CDR3 DNA reads as TGTGCCAGCAGCTTAGCGGGGACAGGGGGCGTACGGGCCTACGAGCAGTACTTC.

The chain links TRBV19 to TRBJ2-3; D may be TRBD2 (7 bases). The CDR3 covers 15 residues. The germline V and J ends were trimmed by 4 bases and 7 bases, with 18 bases remaining between them. Germline assignment: CDR1 LNHDA and CDR2 SQIVND (reference sequence). In DNA form, the CDR3 reads TGTGCCAGTAGTAATGGTGGGGGGGGCGGAAATACGCAGTATTTT. This codes for CASSNGGGGGNTQYF.

The chain uses TRBV6-5 and TRBJ2-5; D is perhaps TRBD2 (5 bases). CDR1 and CDR2 from the germline V gene are MNHEY and SVGAGI. This CDR3 contains 16 residues. V shed 2 bases and J shed 2 bases, with 15 bases lying between them. The CDR3: CASSYISSGLQETQYF. In DNA form, the CDR3 reads TGTGCCAGCAGTTACATATCATCCGGACTTCAAGAGACCCAGTACTTC.

The CDR3 DNA is TGTGCCAGCAATTTGAGGCAGGGGGCCGCCGGGGAGCTGTTTTTT. Residues: CASNLRQGAAGELFF. The chain couples TRBV27 to TRBJ2-2; the match to TRBD1 covers 8 bases. Germline loops: CDR1 MNHEY, CDR2 SMNVEV (reference sequence). This CDR3 contains 15 residues. The J segment lost 6 bases and the V segment lost 7 bases, leaving 10 bases of the junction unmatched.

This clone appeared a single time. The V call is TRBV29-1, the J call TRBJ2-1; 11 bases agree with TRBD1. The CDR3 contains 13 residues. The trim removed 3 bases at V and 10 bases at J, leaving 5 bases unmatched. Per germline, CDR1 SQVTM and CDR2 ANQGSEA. DNA of the CDR3: TGCAGCGTTGACAGGACAGGGGGCAGGGAGCAGTTCTTC. Amino acids: CSVDRTGGREQFF.

This chain uses TRBV10-3 with TRBJ1-6, with TRBD1 matching over 9 bases. V lost 3 bases to trimming and J lost 5 bases; unmatched junction nucleotides: 2. From germline, CDR1 is ENHRY and CDR2 SYGVKD. The CDR3 runs 15 residues. CDR3 nucleotides: TGTGCCATCAGTGACAGGACAGGGGATAATTCACCCCTCCACTTT. Translating gives CAISDRTGDNSPLHF.

This chain uses TRBV30 with TRBJ2-7; D perhaps matches TRBD1 (6 bases). The CDR3 loop spans 12 amino acids. Germline V lookup: CDR1 GTSNPN, CDR2 SVGIG (reference sequence). The V gene lost 0 bases and the J gene lost 11 bases, with 14 bases spanning the gap. CDR3 loop: CAWSVGPTGKYF. CDR3 DNA sequence: TGTGCCTGGAGTGTTGGGCCTACAGGGAAGTACTTC.

CDR3 sequence: CASSPEGDTQYF. CDR3 coding DNA: TGCGCCAGTAGTCCGGAGGGAGATACGCAGTATTTT. The chain couples TRBV5-1 to TRBJ2-3; perhaps TRBD2 as D (6 bases). The CDR3 is made up of 12 amino acids. In germline, CDR1 is SGHRS, CDR2 YFSETQ. The V gene lost 8 bases and the J gene lost 5 bases, with 12 bases spanning the gap.

The rearrangement links TRBV19 to TRBJ2-1, with 9 bases identical to TRBD1. Losses at the gene ends were 6 bases for V and 6 bases for J; bases not matched to a gene: 9. The germline gives CDR1 LNHDA, CDR2 SQIVND (reference sequence). This CDR3 spans 15 amino acids. In DNA form, the CDR3 reads TGTGCCAGTAGGGACAGGGGCCCCGAGGGCAATGAGCAGTTCTTC. Its translation is CASRDRGPEGNEQFF.

V is TRBV6-2 or TRBV6-3 and J is TRBJ2-7; 8 nucleotides match TRBD1. Germline V gives CDR1 MNHEY, CDR2 SVGEGT. V shed 2 bases, J shed 7 bases, and the junction held 7 bases outside the gene matches. This CDR3 contains 14 residues. The CDR3 nucleotides are TGTGCCAGCAGTTACGGGCAGGGGGCCCGGGAGCAGTACTTC. It codes for CASSYGQGAREQYF.